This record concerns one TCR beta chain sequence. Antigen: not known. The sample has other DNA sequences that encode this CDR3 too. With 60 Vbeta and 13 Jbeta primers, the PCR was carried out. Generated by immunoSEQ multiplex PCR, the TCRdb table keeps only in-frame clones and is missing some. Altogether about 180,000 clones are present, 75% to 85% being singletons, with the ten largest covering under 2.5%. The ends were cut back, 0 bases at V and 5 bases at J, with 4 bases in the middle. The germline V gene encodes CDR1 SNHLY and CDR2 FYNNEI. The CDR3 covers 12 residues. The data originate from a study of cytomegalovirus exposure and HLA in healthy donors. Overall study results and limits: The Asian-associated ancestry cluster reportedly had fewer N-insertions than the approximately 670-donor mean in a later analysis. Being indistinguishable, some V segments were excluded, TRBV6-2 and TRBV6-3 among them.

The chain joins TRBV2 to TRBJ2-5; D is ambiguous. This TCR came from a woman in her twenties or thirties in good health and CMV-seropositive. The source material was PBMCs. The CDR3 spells CASSEARETQYF. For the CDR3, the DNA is TGTGCCAGCAGTGAAGCGCGTGAGACCCAGTACTTC.